The clone carrying this T cell receptor (beta chain) showed up just once. Libraries were prepared by immunoSEQ multiplex PCR; TCRdb keeps only in-frame clonotypes and omits some of them. The data hold some 140,000 clones, with 80% to 90% observed a single time. These data come from a study of cytomegalovirus exposure and HLA in healthy donors. This receptor was taken from a woman aged 25 to 39 in good health and CMV-seronegative. Sequences were obtained from PBMCs.

CDR3 region: CASSPSPGQGNTGELFF. DNA of the CDR3: TGCGCCAGCAGCCCCAGCCCGGGACAGGGTAACACCGGGGAGCTGTTTTTT. The V gene is TRBV4-1, the J gene TRBJ2-2, with 9 bases fitting TRBD1. Trimming removed 4 bases from V and 2 bases from J; junction bases left unmatched: 8. Germline loops: CDR1 MGHRA, CDR2 YSYEKL. CDR3 length: 17 residues.